This T cell receptor (beta chain) was observed in a study of neurological immune-mediated disorders. Study background: Secondary progressive disease was present in 3, and relapsing-remitting disease in 31, of the approximately 35 multiple sclerosis patients.

With 10-nucleotide random UMIs, 5'RACE was used to make the cDNA. TCRdb reanalysed the 5' RACE reads using MiXCR and keeps one entry per CDR3 protein. The table has about 59,000 distinct CDR3 sequences, approximately 3.7% seen once. Details on this clonotype: With a much larger clone just one base away, this may be a read error. The CDR3 carries no conserved terminal phenylalanine or tryptophan, so it likely arises from a read error.

Between the trimmed V and J ends, which lost 6 bases and 0 bases, there was a span of 8 bases. Germline CDR1 is SQVTM and CDR2 is ANQGSEA. This CDR3 comprises 12 residues. The sequenced sample consisted of PBMCs. The V and J genes are TRBV29-1 and TRBJ1-2; D gene unclear. The sequence came from a woman in her fifties or sixties with multiple sclerosis. The CDR3 DNA follows: TGCAGCGTCCAGGCGGCTAACTATGGCTACACCATC. It yields the protein CSVQAANYGYTI.